Below are 5 T cell receptor beta chains sequenced from a single sample in a study of blood T cell repertoires in COVID-19. Generated by immunoSEQ multiplex PCR, the TCRdb table keeps only in-frame clones and is missing some. The sample consists of 130,000 to 150,000 clones, around four fifths of them appearing once. The specimen was PBMCs or T cells enriched from blood (not recorded which). These receptors all come from a woman aged 40 to 50 who had recovered from COVID-19.

The chain recombines TRBV7-8 with TRBJ1-6; possibly TRBD1 for D (6 bases). V was pared by 5 bases and J by 2 bases, with 13 bases between. CDR1 and CDR2 from the germline V gene are SGHVS and FQNEAQ. The CDR3 contains 16 residues. The CDR3, as DNA: TGTGCCAGCAGCCCCCCCGGACAGCCCTATAATTCACCCCTCCACTTT. Translation gives CASSPPGQPYNSPLHF.

This clone has a count of ten or more. This chain links TRBV7-9 with TRBJ1-2; TRBD1 matches at 9 bases. The CDR3 has 16 amino acids. Unmatched junction bases numbered 10, after V lost 5 bases and J lost 3 bases. Germline CDR1 and CDR2: SEHNR and FQNEAQ (reference sequence). In DNA form, the CDR3 reads TGTGCCAGCAGCCCCACCCGGGACAGGGTGGACTATGGCTACACCTTC. Protein: CASSPTRDRVDYGYTF.

The chain joins TRBV21-1 to TRBJ2-1; the D call TRBD1 from the table was never checked on the DNA. TRBV21-1 is described as a pseudogene. CDR3 size: 15 residues. The CDR3 DNA follows: TGTGCCAGCAGCCGGTTCGACAGGGTCTACAATGAGCAGTTCTTC. Translation gives CASSRFDRVYNEQFF.

This chain joins TRBV7-9 and TRBJ1-3, with a possible D match to TRBD1 (6 bases). Germline V gene sequence: CDR1 SEHNR, CDR2 FQNEAQ (reference sequence). The CDR3 contains 13 residues. Trimming stripped 11 bases from V and 1 base from J, with 12 bases between. CDR3 bases: TGTGCCTCACGGGGGGCATCTGGAAACACCATATATTTT. The encoded protein is CASRGASGNTIYF. Full variable domain (outside the CDR3, taken from reference TRBV7-9 and TRBJ1-3): DTGVSQNPRHKITKRGQNVTFRCDPISEHNRLYWYRQTLGQGPEFLTYFQNEAQLEKSRLLSDRFSAERPKGSFSTLEIQRTEQGDSAMYLCASRGASGNTIYFGEGSWLTVV.

The chain combines TRBV7-9 with TRBJ2-3; D remains ambiguous. Germline assignment: CDR1 SEHNR and CDR2 FQNEAQ (reference sequence). Trimming took off 5 bases at V and 6 bases at J, with 12 bases between the two ends. The CDR3 sequence is 13 residues long. The DNA for the CDR3 is TGTGCCAGCAGCCTCGTGTTAGCCGATACGCAGTATTTT. Its translation is CASSLVLADTQYF.